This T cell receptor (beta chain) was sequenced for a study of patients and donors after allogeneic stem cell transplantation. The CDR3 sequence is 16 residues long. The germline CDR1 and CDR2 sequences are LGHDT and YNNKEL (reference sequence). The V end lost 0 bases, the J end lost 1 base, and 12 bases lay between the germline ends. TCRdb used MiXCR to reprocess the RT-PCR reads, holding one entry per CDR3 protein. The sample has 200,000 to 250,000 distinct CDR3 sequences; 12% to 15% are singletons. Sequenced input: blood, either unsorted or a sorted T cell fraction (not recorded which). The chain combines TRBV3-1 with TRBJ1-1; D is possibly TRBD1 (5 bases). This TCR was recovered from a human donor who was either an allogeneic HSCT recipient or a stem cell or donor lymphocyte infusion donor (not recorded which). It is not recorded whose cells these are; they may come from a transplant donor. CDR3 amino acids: CASSQEVGDWNTEAFF. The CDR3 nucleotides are TGTGCCAGCAGCCAAGAGGTTGGGGACTGGAACACTGAAGCTTTCTTT.